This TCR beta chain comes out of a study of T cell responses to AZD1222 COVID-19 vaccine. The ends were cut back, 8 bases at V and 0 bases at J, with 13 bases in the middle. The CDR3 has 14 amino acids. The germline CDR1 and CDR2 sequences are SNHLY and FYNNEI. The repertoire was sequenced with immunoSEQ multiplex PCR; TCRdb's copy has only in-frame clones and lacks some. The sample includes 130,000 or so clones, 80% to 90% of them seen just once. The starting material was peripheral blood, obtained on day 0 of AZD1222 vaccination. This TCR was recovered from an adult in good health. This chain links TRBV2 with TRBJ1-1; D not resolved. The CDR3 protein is CASLPDGVNTEAFF. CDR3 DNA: TGTGCCAGCCTTCCAGACGGGGTGAACACTGAAGCTTTCTTT.